This T cell receptor beta chain was captured in a study of cytomegalovirus exposure and HLA in healthy donors. The germline V gene encodes CDR1 SGHRS and CDR2 YFSETQ. There are 13 residues in the CDR3. The V and J ends lost 1 base and 3 bases respectively, with 8 bases between them. With 60 Vbeta and 13 Jbeta primers, the PCR was carried out. Profiling relied on immunoSEQ multiplex PCR, and the TCRdb table lists in-frame clones only, not all of them. The profile shows over 110,000 clones, 79% of them singletons. Broader study findings: Rarity marked most TCR sequences, yet some public TCRs occurred in many donors. Association of a missense DCLRE1C variant with TCR beta V- and J-gene trimming was reported in a later analysis. The authors listed around 150 TCR beta chains as cytomegalovirus-associated. Analyzed later, association rates of TCRs varied across HLA loci, with DRB1 most and HLA-C fewest.

This clone has only a few counts. The antigen is undetermined. The TCR originated in a man aged 18-30 years in good health and CMV-seronegative. Sequenced input: PBMCs. The V gene is TRBV5-1, the J gene TRBJ2-7; no definite D call. For the CDR3, the DNA is TGCGCCAGCAGCTTGCAGGATAACTACGAGCAGTACTTC. As protein: CASSLQDNYEQYF.